The following is a T cell receptor beta chain sequence with its context. Germline is not matched at one junction end, which may reflect a read error. Construction of the TCRbeta library involved unique molecular identifiers. TCRdb re-derived calls from the PCR reads in MiXCR, one entry per CDR3 protein. Seen here are 350,000 to 450,000 distinct CDR3 sequences, roughly 14% observed once, and the top ten hold around 4%. The CDR3 spans 16 residues. The V gene's germline CDR1 is SGHVS and CDR2 FQNEAQ. The data derive from a study of T-cell reconstitution after alpha-beta-depleted transplantation in children.

The chain couples TRBV7-8 to TRBJ2-3; 13 nucleotides line up with TRBD2. Sequencing used PBMCs, obtained from the stem cell graft. This TCR derives from a human donor who donated a stem cell graft to a child with Fanconi anemia. In DNA, the CDR3 is TGTGCCAGCAGCCCAACTAGCGGGGGGGCCACAAATACGCAGTATTTT. The encoded protein is CASSPTSGGATNTQYF.